The 7 T cell receptor beta chains listed next were all sequenced from one sample in a study of T cell responses to AZD1222 COVID-19 vaccine. Using immunoSEQ multiplex PCR, the repertoire was profiled, and TCRdb retains in-frame clones only, with some absent. The data contain some 97,000 clones, about 89% of them singletons. The sequencing used peripheral blood, collected on day 0 of MenACWY control vaccination. These TCRs come from an adult in good health.

This chain connects TRBV7-2 to TRBJ1-5, with a tentative D call TRBD1 (5 bases). Between the trimmed V and J ends, which lost 2 bases and 6 bases, there was a span of 14 bases. Germline V gives CDR1 SGHTA, CDR2 FQGNSA. The CDR3 contains 15 residues. The CDR3 sequence: CASSLTTAGLQPQHF. The CDR3 DNA reads as TGTGCCAGCAGCTTAACGACAGCGGGCCTTCAGCCCCAGCATTTT. Drawing the rest from reference TRBV7-2 and TRBJ1-5, the complete variable domain is GAGVSQSPSNKVTEKGKDVELRCDPISGHTALYWYRQSLGQGLEFLIYFQGNSAPDKSGLPSDRFSAERTGGSVSTLTIQRTQQEDSAVYLCASSLTTAGLQPQHFGDGTRLSIL.

The gene calls are TRBV7-2 and TRBJ2-1; no definite D call. Germline V gives CDR1 SGHTA, CDR2 FQGNSA. V gave up 8 bases and J gave up 8 bases, with 16 bases separating them. The CDR3 has 13 amino acids. The CDR3 protein is CASSRLAAHEQFF. The DNA for the CDR3 is TGTGCCAGCTCTCGACTTGCTGCTCATGAGCAGTTCTTC.

This rearrangement joins TRBV29-1 to TRBJ1-2, with unresolved D. Germline CDR1 and CDR2: SQVTM and ANQGSEA. The CDR3 spans 12 residues. The ends were cut back, 4 bases at V and 4 bases at J, with 10 bases in the middle. This chain's CDR3 is CSVVNTAYGYTF. The CDR3 coding sequence is TGCAGCGTTGTGAACACAGCCTATGGCTACACCTTC.

The chain couples TRBV28 to TRBJ1-5; 7 bases are shared with TRBD1. This CDR3 spans 18 amino acids. V dropped 5 bases and J dropped 2; count of bases not matched to a gene: 15. Germline loops: CDR1 MDHEN, CDR2 SYDVKM. The CDR3 is CASSVQGYRNSGNQPQHF. The CDR3 DNA is TGTGCCAGCAGTGTACAGGGGTACCGCAATAGCGGCAATCAGCCCCAGCATTTT.

This chain links TRBV7-2 with TRBJ2-5; maybe TRBD2 (5 bases). The CDR3 extends over 13 amino acids. The germline V gene encodes CDR1 SGHTA and CDR2 FQGNSA. Trimming took 5 bases from V and 5 from J, leaving 12 bases between them. CDR3 sequence: CASSGGGPETQYF. The CDR3 region has the DNA TGTGCCAGCAGCGGCGGCGGGCCTGAGACCCAGTACTTC.

The chain has TRBV2 and TRBJ2-2; TRBD2 matches 10 bases. CDR1 and CDR2 from the germline V gene are SNHLY and FYNNEI. V lost 4 bases to trimming and J lost 1 base; unmatched junction nucleotides: 6. This CDR3 has 17 residues. The CDR3 is CASSGGLARVNTGELFF. DNA for the CDR3: TGTGCCAGCAGTGGGGGACTAGCGAGGGTGAACACCGGGGAGCTGTTTTTT. The whole variable domain, remainder taken from reference TRBV2 and TRBJ2-2, is EPEVTQTPSHQVTQMGQEVILRCVPISNHLYFYWYRQILGQKVEFLVSFYNNEISEKSEIFDDQFSVERPDGSNFTLKIRSTKLEDSAMYFCASSGGLARVNTGELFFGEGSRLTVL.

The rearrangement uses TRBV7-2 and TRBJ2-5; 9 nucleotides match TRBD1. The ends lost 1 base at V and 5 bases at J; junction bases unmatched: 5. This CDR3 has 15 residues. CDR1 and CDR2 (germline): SGHTA, FQGNSA. This CDR3 reads CASSLGGTGSETQYF. In DNA form, the CDR3 reads TGTGCCAGCAGCTTAGGTGGGACAGGGAGCGAGACCCAGTACTTC.